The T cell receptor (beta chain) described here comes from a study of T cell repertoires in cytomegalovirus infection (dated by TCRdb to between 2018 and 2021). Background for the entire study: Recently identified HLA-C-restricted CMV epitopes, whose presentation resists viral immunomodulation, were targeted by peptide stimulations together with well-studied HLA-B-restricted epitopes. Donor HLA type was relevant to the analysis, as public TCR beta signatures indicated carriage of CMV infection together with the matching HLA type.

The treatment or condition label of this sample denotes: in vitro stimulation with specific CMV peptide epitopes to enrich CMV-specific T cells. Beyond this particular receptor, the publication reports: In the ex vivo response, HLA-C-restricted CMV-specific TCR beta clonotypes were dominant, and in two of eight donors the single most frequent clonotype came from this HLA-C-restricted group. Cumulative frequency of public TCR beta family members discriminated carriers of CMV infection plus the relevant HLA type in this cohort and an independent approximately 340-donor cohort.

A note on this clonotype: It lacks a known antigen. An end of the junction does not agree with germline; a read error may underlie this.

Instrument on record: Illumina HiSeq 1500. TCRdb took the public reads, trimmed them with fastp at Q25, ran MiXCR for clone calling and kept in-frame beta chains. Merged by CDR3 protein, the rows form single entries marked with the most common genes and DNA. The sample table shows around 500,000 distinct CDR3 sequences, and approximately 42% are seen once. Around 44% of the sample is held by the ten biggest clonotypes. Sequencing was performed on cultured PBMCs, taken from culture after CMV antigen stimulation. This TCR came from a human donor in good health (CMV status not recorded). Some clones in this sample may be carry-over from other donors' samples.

Read as DNA, the sequence is TGTGCCAGCAGCTCTAGCGGGGGGGGGGGGATAGGCTACAATGGGCAGTTCTTC. Its translation reads: CASSSSGGGGIGYNGQFF. Recombination linked TRBV7-2 to TRBJ2-1, with 12 bases matching TRBD2. CDR1 and CDR2 are drawn from the germline V gene: SGHTA, FQGNSA. The CDR3 has 18 amino acids, counting the end cysteine and phenylalanine. Only CDR3 DNA is held: 54 bases, read in frame from base 1. Joined to the reference TRBV7-2 and TRBJ2-1 proteins, this CDR3 gives the full variable domain: GAGVSQSPSNKVTEKGKDVELRCDPISGHTALYWYRQSLGQGLEFLIYFQGNSAPDKSGLPSDRFSAERTGGSVSTLTIQRTQQEDSAVYLCASSSSGGGGIGYNGQFFGPGTRLTVL.